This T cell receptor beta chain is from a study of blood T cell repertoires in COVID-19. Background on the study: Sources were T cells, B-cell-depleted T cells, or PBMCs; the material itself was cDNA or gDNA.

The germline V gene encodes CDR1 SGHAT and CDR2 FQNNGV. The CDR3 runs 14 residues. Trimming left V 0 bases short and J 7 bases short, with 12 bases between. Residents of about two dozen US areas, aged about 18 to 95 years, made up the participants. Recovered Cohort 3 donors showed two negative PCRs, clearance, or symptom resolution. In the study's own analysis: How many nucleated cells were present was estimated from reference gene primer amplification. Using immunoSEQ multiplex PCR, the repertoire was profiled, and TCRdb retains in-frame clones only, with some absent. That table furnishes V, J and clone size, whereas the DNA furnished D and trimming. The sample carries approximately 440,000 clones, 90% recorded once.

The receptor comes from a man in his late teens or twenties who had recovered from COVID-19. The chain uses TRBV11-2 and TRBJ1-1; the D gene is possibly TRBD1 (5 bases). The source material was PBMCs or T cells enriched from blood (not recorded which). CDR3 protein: CASSLEGLRGEAFF. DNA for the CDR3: TGTGCCAGCAGCTTAGAGGGGCTCAGAGGTGAAGCTTTCTTT. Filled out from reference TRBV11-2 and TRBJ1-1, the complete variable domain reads EAGVAQSPRYKIIEKRQSVAFWCNPISGHATLYWYQQILGQGPKLLIQFQNNGVVDDSQLPKDRFSAERLKGVDSTLKIQPAKLEDSAVYLCASSLEGLRGEAFFGQGTRLTVV.